One and the same sample provided the 5 T cell receptor beta chains below, sequenced in a study of blood T cell repertoires in COVID-19. Sequencing used immunoSEQ multiplex PCR; TCRdb keeps in-frame clones, though not all of them. The data show around 91,000 clones, approximately 81% seen once. Sequenced input: peripheral blood. Receptors originate from a man aged 80 or over with acute or convalescent COVID-19.

This sequence joins TRBV30 and TRBJ1-1, with TRBD1 matching 11 bases. Trimming took 8 bases from V and 4 from J; bases not matched to a gene: 6. CDR3 length: 13 amino acids. Germline-derived CDR1 and CDR2 are GTSNPN and SVGIG (reference sequence). The CDR3 DNA reads TGTGCCCGAAGGACAGGGGGCGGCACTGAAGCTTTCTTT. Its translation is CARRTGGGTEAFF.

This clone was observed a single time. V is TRBV5-1 and J is TRBJ1-2; D unclear. The germline V gene has CDR1 SGHRS and CDR2 YFSETQ. V lost 4 bases and J lost 6, with 10 bases in between. The CDR3 runs to 12 residues. The CDR3 spells CASSPRGNGYTF. The CDR3 coding sequence is TGCGCCAGCAGCCCACGGGGTAATGGCTACACCTTC.

This rearrangement joins TRBV6-4 to TRBJ1-2, with a tentative D call TRBD1 (6 bases). Germline loops: CDR1 MRHNA, CDR2 SNTAGT. The CDR3 totals 13 residues. Deletions cut 5 bases from V and 4 bases from J, with 11 bases between. The CDR3 bases are TGTGCCAGCAGTAACAGGGTTGGCTATGGCTACACCTTC. Translating it yields CASSNRVGYGYTF.

This sequence joins TRBV2 and TRBJ1-4; the match to TRBD1 covers 10 bases. The length of the CDR3 is 15 residues. Germline assignment: CDR1 SNHLY and CDR2 FYNNEI. The ends lost 6 bases at V and 10 bases at J; junction bases unmatched: 11. CDR3 DNA sequence: TGTGCCAGCAGGACAGGGGGCTCGGCCCCAGGAAAACTGTTTTTT. Amino acid sequence: CASRTGGSAPGKLFF.

The chain is built from TRBV27 and TRBJ1-4; D is undetermined. Germline assignment: CDR1 MNHEY and CDR2 SMNVEV (reference sequence). This CDR3 has 14 amino acids. V gave up 4 bases and J gave up 0 bases, with 6 bases separating them. CDR3 region: CASSSHSTNEKLFF. The CDR3 DNA sequence: TGTGCCAGCAGTTCCCATTCAACTAATGAAAAACTGTTTTTT.